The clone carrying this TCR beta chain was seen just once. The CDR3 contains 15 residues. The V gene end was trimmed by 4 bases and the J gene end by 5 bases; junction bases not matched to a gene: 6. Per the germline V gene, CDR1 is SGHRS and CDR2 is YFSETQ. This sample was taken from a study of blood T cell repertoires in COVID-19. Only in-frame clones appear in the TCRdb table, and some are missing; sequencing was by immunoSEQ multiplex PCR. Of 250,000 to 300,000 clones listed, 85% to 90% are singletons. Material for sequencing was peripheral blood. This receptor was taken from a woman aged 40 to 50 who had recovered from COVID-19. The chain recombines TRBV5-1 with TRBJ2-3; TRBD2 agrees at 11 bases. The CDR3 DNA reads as TGCGCCAGCAGCCTAGGGACTAGCGGCTTAGATACGCAGTATTTT. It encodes CASSLGTSGLDTQYF.